This T cell receptor beta chain was observed in a study of T-cell reconstitution after alpha-beta-depleted transplantation in children. Unique molecular identifiers were incorporated during preparation of the TCRbeta library. TCRdb used MiXCR to reprocess the PCR reads, holding one entry per CDR3 protein. The table lists 150,000 to 200,000 distinct CDR3 sequences, 13% to 15% of them singletons. There are many counts of this clonotype. CDR3 length: 16 residues. Between the trimmed V and J ends, which lost 3 bases and 0 bases, there was a span of 16 bases. Germline lookup yields CDR1 SGHRS and CDR2 YFSETQ.

The TCR comes from a human donor who donated a stem cell graft to a child with acute lymphoblastic leukemia. The chain uses TRBV5-1 and TRBJ2-7; D gene unclear. The sample was PBMCs from the stem cell graft donor, taken from the stem cell graft. CDR3 residues: CASSYIGDSSSYEQYF. In DNA, the CDR3 is TGCGCCAGCAGCTATATAGGAGACTCGAGCTCCTACGAGCAGTACTTC.